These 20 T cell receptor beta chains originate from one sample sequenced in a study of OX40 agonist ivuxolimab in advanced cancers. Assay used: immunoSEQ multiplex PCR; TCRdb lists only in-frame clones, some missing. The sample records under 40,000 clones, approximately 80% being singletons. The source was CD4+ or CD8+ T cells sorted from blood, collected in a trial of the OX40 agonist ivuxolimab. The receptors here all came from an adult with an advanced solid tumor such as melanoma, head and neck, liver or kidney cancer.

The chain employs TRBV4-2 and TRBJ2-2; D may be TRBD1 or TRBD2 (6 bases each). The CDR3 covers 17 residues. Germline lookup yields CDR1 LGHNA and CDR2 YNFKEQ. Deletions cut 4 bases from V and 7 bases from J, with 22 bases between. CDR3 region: CASSRNRGGGEGGELFF. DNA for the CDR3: TGTGCCAGCAGCCGAAACCGTGGAGGGGGTGAGGGCGGGGAGCTGTTTTTT.

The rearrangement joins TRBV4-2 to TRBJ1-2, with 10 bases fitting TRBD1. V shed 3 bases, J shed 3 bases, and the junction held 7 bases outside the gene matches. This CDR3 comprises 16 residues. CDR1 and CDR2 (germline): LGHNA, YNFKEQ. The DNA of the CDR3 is TGTGCCAGCAGCCAGGGGGGGACAGGGGTGCACTATGGCTACACCTTC. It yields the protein CASSQGGTGVHYGYTF.

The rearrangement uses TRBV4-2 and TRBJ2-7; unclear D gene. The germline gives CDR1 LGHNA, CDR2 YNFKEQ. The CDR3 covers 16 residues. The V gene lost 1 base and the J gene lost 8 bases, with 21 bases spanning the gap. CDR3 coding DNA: TGTGCCAGCAGCCAAGGCTATTTCGTACAAAAGCCCCAGCAGTACTTC. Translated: CASSQGYFVQKPQQYF.

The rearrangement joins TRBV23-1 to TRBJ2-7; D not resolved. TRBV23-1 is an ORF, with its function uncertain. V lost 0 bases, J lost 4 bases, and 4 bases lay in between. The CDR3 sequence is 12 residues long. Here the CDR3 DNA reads TGCGCCAGCAGTCAATCCATTTACGAGCAGTACTTC. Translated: CASSQSIYEQYF.

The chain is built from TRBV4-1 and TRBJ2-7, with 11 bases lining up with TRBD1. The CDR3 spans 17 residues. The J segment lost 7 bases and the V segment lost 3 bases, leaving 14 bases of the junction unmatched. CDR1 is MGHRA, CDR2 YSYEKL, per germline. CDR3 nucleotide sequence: TGCGCCAGCAGCCATGGCCCGTTCGGGACAGGGGGGAGGGAGCAGTACTTC. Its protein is CASSHGPFGTGGREQYF.

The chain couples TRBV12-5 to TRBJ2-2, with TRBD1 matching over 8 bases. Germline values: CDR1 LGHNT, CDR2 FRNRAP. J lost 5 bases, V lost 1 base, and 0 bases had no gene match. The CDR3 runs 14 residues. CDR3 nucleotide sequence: TGTGCTAGTGGTTTGGGGACAGGGACCGGGGAGCTGTTTTTT. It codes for CASGLGTGTGELFF.

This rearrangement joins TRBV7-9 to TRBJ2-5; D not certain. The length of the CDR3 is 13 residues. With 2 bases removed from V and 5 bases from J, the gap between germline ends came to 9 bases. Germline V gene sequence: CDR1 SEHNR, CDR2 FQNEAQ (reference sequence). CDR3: CASSLTLLETQYF. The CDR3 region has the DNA TGTGCCAGCAGCTTAACCCTCTTGGAGACCCAGTACTTC.

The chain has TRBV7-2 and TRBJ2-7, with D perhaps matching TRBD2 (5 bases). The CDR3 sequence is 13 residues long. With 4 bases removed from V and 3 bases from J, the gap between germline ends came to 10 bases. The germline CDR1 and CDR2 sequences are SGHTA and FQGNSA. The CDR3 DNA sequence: TGTGCCAGCAGCTCTCTTGAGGGCTACGAGCAGTACTTC. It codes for CASSSLEGYEQYF.

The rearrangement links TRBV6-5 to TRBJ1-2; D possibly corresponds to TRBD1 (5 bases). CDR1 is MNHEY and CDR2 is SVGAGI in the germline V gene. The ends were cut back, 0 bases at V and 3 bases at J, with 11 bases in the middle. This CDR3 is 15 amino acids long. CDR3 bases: TGTGCCAGCAGTTACTCCCGGGGCACCCACTATGGCTACACCTTC. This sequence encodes CASSYSRGTHYGYTF.

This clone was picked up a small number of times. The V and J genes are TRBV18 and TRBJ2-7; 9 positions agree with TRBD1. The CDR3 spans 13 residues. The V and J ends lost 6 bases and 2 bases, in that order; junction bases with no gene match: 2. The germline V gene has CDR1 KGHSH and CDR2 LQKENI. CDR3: CASSRQGAYEQYF. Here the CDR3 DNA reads TGTGCCAGCTCCCGACAGGGGGCCTACGAGCAGTACTTC.

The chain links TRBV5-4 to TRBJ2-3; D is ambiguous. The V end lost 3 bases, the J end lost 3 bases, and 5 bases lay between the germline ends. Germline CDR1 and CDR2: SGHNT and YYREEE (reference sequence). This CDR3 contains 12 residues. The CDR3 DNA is TGTGCCAGCAGCTCCAGGACAGATACGCAGTATTTT. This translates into CASSSRTDTQYF.

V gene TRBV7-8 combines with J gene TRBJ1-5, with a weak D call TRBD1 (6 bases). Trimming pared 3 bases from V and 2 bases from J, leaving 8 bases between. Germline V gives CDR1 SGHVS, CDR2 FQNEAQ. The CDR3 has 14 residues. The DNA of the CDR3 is TGTGCCAGCAGCTTCCAGGGGCGCAATCAGCCCCAGCATTTT. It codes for CASSFQGRNQPQHF.

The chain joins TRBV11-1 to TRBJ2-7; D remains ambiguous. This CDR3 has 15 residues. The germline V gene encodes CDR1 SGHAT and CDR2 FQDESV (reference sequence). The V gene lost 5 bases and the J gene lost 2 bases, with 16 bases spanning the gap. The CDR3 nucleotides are TGTGCCAGCAGCCGACGTGACCGGGTCGCCTACGAGCAGTACTTC. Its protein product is CASSRRDRVAYEQYF.

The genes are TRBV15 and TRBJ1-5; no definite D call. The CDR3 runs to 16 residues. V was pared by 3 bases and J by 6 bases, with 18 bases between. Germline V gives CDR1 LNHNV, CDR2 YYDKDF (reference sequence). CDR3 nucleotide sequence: TGTGCCACCAGCAGGGACCAAGATATTGGTGGTCAGCCCCAGCATTTT. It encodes CATSRDQDIGGQPQHF.

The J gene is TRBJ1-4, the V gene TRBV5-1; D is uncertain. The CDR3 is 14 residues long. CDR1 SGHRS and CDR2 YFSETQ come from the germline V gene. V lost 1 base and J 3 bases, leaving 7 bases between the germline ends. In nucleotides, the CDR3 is TGCGCCAGCAGCTTGCTGGCTTCTAATGAAAAACTGTTTTTT. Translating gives CASSLLASNEKLFF.

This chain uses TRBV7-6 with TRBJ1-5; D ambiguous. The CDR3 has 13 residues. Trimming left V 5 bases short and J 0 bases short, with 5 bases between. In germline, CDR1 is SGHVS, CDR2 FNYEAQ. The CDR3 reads CASSPYSNQPQHF. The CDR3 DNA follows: TGTGCCAGCAGCCCGTATAGCAATCAGCCCCAGCATTTT. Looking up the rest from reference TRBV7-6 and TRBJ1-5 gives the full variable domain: GAGVSQSPRYKVTKRGQDVALRCDPISGHVSLYWYRQALGQGPEFLTYFNYEAQQDKSGLPNDRFSAERPEGSISTLTIQRTEQRDSAMYRCASSPYSNQPQHFGDGTRLSIL.

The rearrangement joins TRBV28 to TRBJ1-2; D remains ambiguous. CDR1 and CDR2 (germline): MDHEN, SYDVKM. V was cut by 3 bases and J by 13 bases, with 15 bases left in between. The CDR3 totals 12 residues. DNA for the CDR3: TGTGCCAGCAGTTTTGACCGTTTCCCTCTCACCTTC. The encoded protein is CASSFDRFPLTF.

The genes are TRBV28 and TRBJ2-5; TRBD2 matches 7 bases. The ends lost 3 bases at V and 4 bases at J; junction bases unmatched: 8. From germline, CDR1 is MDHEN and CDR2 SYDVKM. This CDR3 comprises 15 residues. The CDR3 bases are TGTGCCAGCAGTTTGGGCCAGGGAGGGAGAGAGACCCAGTACTTC. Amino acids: CASSLGQGGRETQYF.

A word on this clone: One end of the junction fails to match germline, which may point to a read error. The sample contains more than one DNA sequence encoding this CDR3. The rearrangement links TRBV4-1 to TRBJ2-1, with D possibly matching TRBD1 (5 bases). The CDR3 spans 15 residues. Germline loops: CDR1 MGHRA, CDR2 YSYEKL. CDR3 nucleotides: TGCGCTAGCAGCCAAGGGGCGCGACACTACAATGAGCAGTTCTTC. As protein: CASSQGARHYNEQFF.

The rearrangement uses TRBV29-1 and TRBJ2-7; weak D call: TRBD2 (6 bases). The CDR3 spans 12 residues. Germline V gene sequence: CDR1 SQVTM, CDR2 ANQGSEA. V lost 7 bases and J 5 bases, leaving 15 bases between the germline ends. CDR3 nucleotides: TGCAGCGCCGGGGACTTGCCGGACGAGCAGTACTTC. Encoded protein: CSAGDLPDEQYF.